The sequence of this TCR beta chain was determined in a study of blood T cells in healthy people across ages. This clonotype was seen only a few times. Antigen: not known. PCR was performed a second time for about 7 to 12 cycles using a sample-barcoded 5' primer and a J-beta primer mix. TCRdb independently ran MiXCR on the 5' RACE reads; one entry per CDR3 protein. The repertoire holds around 1,100,000 distinct CDR3 sequences, approximately 38% seen once, with approximately 14% in the top ten. The study's findings and limits: Total diversity from one million sequenced T cells was likely underestimated.

V was pared by 1 base and J by 1 base, with 16 bases between. The CDR3 is 18 residues long. Per the germline V gene, CDR1 is MGHRA and CDR2 is YSYEKL. The receptor was derived from a man aged 18-30 years in good health. This rearrangement joins TRBV4-1 to TRBJ1-4; maybe TRBD1 (6 bases). Sequenced sample: blood. The CDR3 sequence is CASSQGDRLMVTNEKLFF. The CDR3 nucleotides read TGCGCCAGCAGCCAAGGCGACAGGTTGATGGTAACTAATGAAAAACTGTTTTTT.